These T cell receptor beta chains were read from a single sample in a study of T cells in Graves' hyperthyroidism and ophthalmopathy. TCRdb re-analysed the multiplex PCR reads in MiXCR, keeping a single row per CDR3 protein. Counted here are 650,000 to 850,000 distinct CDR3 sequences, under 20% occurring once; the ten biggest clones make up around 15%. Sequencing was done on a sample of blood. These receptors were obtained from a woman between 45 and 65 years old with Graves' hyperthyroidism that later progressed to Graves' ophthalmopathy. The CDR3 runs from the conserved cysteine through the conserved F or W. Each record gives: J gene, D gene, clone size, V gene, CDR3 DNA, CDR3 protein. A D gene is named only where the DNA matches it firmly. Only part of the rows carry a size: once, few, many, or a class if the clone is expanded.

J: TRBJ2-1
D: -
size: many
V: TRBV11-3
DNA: TGTGCCAGCAGCCGAGGGGGGGCGATTCGTGAGCAGTTCTTC
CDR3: CASSRGGAIREQFF

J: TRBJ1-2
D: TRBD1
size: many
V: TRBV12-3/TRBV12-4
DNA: TGTGCCAGCAGTTTAGCACAGGGGGAGGGCTACACCTTC
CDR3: CASSLAQGEGYTF

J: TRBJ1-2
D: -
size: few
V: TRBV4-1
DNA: TGCGCCAGCAGCCAAGCTGGGGGCGGTAACTATGGCTACACCTTC
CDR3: CASSQAGGGNYGYTF

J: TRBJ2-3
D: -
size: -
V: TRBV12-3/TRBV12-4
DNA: TGTGCCAGCAGTTTCCAGATCACAGATACGCAGTATTTT
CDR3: CASSFQITDTQYF

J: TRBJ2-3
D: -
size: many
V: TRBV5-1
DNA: TGCGCCAGCAGCTTGTCCGGGATCCGCACAGATACGCAGTATTTT
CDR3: CASSLSGIRTDTQYF

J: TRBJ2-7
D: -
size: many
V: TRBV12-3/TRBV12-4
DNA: TGTGCCAGCTCCCTTCGGTTGGGCGAGCAGTACTTC
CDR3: CASSLRLGEQYF

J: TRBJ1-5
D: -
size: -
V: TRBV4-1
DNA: TGCGCCAGCAGTCCGATCCGGGACAACGATCAGCCCCAGCATTTT
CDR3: CASSPIRDNDQPQHF

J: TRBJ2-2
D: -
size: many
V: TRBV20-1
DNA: TGCAGTGCTACAACCGACCTGACCGGGGAGCTGTTTTTT
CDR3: CSATTDLTGELFF

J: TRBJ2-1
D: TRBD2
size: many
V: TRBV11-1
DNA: TGTGCCAGCAGCTTAGAAGGGACTAGCGGTTATAATGAGCAGTTCTTC
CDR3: CASSLEGTSGYNEQFF

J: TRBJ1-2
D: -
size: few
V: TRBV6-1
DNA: TGTGCCAGCAACGATGACGGCTATGGCTACACCTTC
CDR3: CASNDDGYGYTF

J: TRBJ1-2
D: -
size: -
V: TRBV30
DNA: TGTGCCTGGGGGAACCCGAAGCAGTCGGCCAACTATGGCTACACCTTC
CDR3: CAWGNPKQSANYGYTF

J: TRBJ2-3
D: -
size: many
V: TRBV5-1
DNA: TGCGCCAGCATGGCAGGGTCAAGCACAGATACGCAGTATTTT
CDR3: CASMAGSSTDTQYF

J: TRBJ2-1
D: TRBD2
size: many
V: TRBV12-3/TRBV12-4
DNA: TGTGCCAGCAGCCAAGGACTAGCGGGGGGTCTCAACTCCTACAATGAGCAGTTCTTC
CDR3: CASSQGLAGGLNSYNEQFF

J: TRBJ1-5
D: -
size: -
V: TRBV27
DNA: TGTGCCAGCAGTATGGACTTCAACTTGTCCCCCAATCAGCCCCAGCATTTT
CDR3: CASSMDFNLSPNQPQHF

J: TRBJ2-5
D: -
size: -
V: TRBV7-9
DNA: TGTGCCAGCAGCATCCCCCGGGGGACCCAAGAGACCCAGTACTTC
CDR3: CASSIPRGTQETQYF

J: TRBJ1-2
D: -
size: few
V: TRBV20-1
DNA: TGCAGTGCTACCAGACCGACAGCCACTAGCTATGGCTACACCTTC
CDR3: CSATRPTATSYGYTF

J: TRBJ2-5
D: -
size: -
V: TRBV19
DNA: TGTGCCAGTAGTCCAGGAGGGCTACGCAAAGAGACCCAGTACTTC
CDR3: CASSPGGLRKETQYF

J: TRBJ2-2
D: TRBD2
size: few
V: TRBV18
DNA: TGTGCCAGCTCACCGACACTGACAGCGGGGATCGGGGGGCTGTTTTTT
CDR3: CASSPTLTAGIGGLFF

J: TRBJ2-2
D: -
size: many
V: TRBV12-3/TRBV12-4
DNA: TGTGCCGGAAGGCTCAGGGAGGCCGGGGAGCTGTTTTTT
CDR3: CAGRLREAGELFF

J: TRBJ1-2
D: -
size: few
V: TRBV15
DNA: TGTGCCACCAGCAGGGGGGAAACGGGCTACACCTTC
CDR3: CATSRGETGYTF

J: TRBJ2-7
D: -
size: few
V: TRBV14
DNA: TGTGCCAGCAGCCCCGTTCAGAGTGCCTACGAGCAGTACTTC
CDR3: CASSPVQSAYEQYF

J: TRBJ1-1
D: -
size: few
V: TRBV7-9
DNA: TGTGCCAGCAGCTCCCGCAGAACGAGTAGGATTTCCTCCGAAGCTTTCTTT
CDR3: CASSSRRTSRISSEAFF

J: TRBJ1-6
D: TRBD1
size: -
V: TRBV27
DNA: TGTGCCAGCAGAACGACAGGGGGCGAATCACCCCTCCACTTT
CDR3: CASRTTGGESPLHF

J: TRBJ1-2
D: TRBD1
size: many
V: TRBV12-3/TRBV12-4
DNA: TGTGCCAGCAGTTTGAGACAGGGCGGCTATGGCTACACCTTC
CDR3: CASSLRQGGYGYTF

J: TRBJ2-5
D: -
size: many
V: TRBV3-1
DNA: TGTGCCAGCAGCCAATACGGGGGGCGGATGGAGACCCAGTACTTC
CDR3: CASSQYGGRMETQYF

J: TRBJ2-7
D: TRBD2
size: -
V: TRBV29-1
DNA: TGCAGCGTTTGTGTAGCGGGGGCGTACGAGCAGTACTTC
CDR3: CSVCVAGAYEQYF

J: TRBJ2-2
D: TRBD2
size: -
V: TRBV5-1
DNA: TGCGCCAGCAGCCTCTTAGCGGGGAGTTCCACCGGGGAGCTGTTTTTT
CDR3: CASSLLAGSSTGELFF

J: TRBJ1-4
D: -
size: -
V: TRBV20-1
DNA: TGCAGTGCTAGACCCGACAGGATGCCTGAAAAACTGTTTTTT
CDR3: CSARPDRMPEKLFF

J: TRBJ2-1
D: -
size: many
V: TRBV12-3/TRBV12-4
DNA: TGTGCCATCACCGGGGGCCTCCTTGGGGATGAGCAGTTCTTC
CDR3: CAITGGLLGDEQFF

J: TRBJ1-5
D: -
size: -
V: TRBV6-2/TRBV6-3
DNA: TGTGCCAGCAGCCGTACCGCCAGGGGCAATCAGCCCCAGCATTTT
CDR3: CASSRTARGNQPQHF

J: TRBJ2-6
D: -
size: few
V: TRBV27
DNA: TGTGCCAGCAGACCCTTGGAGGCCAACGTCCTGACTTTC
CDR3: CASRPLEANVLTF

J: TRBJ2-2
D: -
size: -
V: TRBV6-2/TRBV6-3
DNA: TGTGCCAGCAGTCTGAGGGCTTCCTACACCGGGGAGCTGTTTTTT
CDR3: CASSLRASYTGELFF

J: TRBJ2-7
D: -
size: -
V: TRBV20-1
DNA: TGCAGTGCTAGTCCGGATTACGAGCAGTACTTC
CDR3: CSASPDYEQYF

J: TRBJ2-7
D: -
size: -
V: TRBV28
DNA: TGTGCCAGCAGTCTCCTTGGGGGGGGCCACGAGCAGTACTTC
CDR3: CASSLLGGGHEQYF

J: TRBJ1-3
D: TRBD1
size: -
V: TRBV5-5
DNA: TGTGCCAGCAGCTTGGCCGCAGGGACAGCAAAAGGAAACACCATATATTTT
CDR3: CASSLAAGTAKGNTIYF

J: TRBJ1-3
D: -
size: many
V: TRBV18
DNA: TGTGCCAGCTCCCTCTCTGGCGAGCGGTCTGGAAACACCATATATTTT
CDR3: CASSLSGERSGNTIYF

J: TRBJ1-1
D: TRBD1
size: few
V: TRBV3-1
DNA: TGTGCCAGCAGCCAATGGGGGGGCAGGGGGCACGCTGAAGCTTTCTTT
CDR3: CASSQWGGRGHAEAFF

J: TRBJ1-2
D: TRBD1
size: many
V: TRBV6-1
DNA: TGTGCCAGCAGTGAACCGGGACAGGGGGTCAGTGGCTACACCTTC
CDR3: CASSEPGQGVSGYTF

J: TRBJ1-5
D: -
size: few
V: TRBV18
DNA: TGTGCCAGCTCAGTTAGCAATCAGCCCCAGCATTTT
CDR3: CASSVSNQPQHF

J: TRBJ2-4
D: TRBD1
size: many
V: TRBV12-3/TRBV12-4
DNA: TGTGCCAGCAGCACGGGGACAGGAGTTTGGGGAGACATTCAGTACTTC
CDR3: CASSTGTGVWGDIQYF

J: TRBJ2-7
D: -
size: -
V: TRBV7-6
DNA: TGTGCCAGCAGCCCCGAGGGGATCCCGGAGCAGTACTTC
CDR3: CASSPEGIPEQYF

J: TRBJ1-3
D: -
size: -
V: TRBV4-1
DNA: TGCGCCAGCAGCCAAACGACAGTCTCTGGAAACACCATATATTTT
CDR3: CASSQTTVSGNTIYF

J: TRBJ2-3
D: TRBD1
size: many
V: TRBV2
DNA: TGTGCCAGCAGTCTCTTAACGGGACAGGGCACAGATACGCAGTATTTT
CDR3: CASSLLTGQGTDTQYF

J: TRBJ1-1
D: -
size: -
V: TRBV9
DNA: TGTGCCAGCAGCGAGGGCCCGAGGGAATACACTGAAGCTTTCTTT
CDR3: CASSEGPREYTEAFF

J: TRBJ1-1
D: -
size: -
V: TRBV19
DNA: TGTGCCAGTAGTATGGCCGGGCCCAGTGAGACTGAAGCTTTCTTT
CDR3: CASSMAGPSETEAFF

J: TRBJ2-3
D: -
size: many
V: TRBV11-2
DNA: TGTGCCAGCAGCTTAGATTCGAGGACGCAGTATTTT
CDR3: CASSLDSRTQYF

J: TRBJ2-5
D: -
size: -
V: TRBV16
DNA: TGTGCCAGCAGCCAATCAGGCGCGTATGAGACCCAGTACTTC
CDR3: CASSQSGAYETQYF

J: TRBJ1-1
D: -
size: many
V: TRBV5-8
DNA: TGTGCCAGCAGCTTGGGAAAGGCGAACACTGAAGCTTTCTTT
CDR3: CASSLGKANTEAFF

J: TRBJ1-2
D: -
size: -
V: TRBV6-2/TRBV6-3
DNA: TGTGCCAGCAGTTACTCGCGGGCCCGGGCCTATGGCTACACCTTC
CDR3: CASSYSRARAYGYTF

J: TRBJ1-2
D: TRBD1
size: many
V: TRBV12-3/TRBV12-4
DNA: TGTGCCAGCAGACGAACGGGACAGCCCTATGGCTACACCTTC
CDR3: CASRRTGQPYGYTF